The 23 T cell receptor beta chains below all came from one sample that was sequenced in a study of STAT5B mutations in CD4+ large granular lymphocyte leukemia. TCRdb keeps only in-frame clones here, not all; method: immunoSEQ multiplex PCR. This sample has over 25,000 clones, with 70% to 75% found just once. The sample taken for sequencing was CD4+ T cells from blood buffy coats. Source of these receptors: a human donor in good health.

The chain links TRBV18 to TRBJ2-7; TRBD1 matches at 8 bases. Per germline, CDR1 KGHSH and CDR2 LQKENI. V trimming: 6 bases; J trimming: 5 bases; junction bases outside the gene matches: 6. The CDR3 sequence is 13 residues long. CDR3 region: CASSPGQGHEQYF. The CDR3 DNA reads as TGTGCCAGCTCTCCCGGACAGGGCCACGAGCAGTACTTC. Full variable domain (missing parts from reference TRBV18 and TRBJ2-7): NAGVMQNPRHLVRRRGQEARLRCSPMKGHSHVYWYRQLPEEGLKFMVYLQKENIIDESGMPKERFSAEFPKEGPSILRIQQVVRGDSAAYFCASSPGQGHEQYFGPGTRLTVT.

The genes are TRBV30 and TRBJ1-2, with D perhaps TRBD1 (6 bases). V lost 6 bases to trimming and J lost 7 bases, with 12 bases between them. Germline V gene data show CDR1 as GTSNPN and CDR2 as SVGIG (reference sequence). The CDR3 has 11 residues. The CDR3 loop reads CACEGQIGYTF. The CDR3 DNA reads TGTGCCTGTGAGGGACAAATTGGCTACACCTTC.

J is TRBJ2-7 and V is TRBV7-2; 9 bases align to TRBD1. Germline CDR1 is SGHTA and CDR2 is FQGNSA. The CDR3 spans 14 residues. Germline trimming cut 0 bases from V and 3 bases from J; bases unmatched to any gene: 0. The CDR3 loop reads CASSLAGQGYEQYF. The CDR3 DNA sequence: TGTGCCAGCAGCTTAGCGGGACAGGGCTACGAGCAGTACTTC.

The chain employs TRBV19 and TRBJ1-1; a weak D match, TRBD1 (6 bases). This CDR3 has 13 amino acids. With 9 bases removed from V and 5 bases from J, the gap between germline ends came to 16 bases. CDR1 LNHDA and CDR2 SQIVND come from the germline V gene (reference sequence). Here the CDR3 reads CASSRNRETEAFF. In nucleotides, the CDR3 is TGTGCCAGCTCACGGAACAGGGAAACTGAAGCTTTCTTT.

V and J are TRBV27 and TRBJ1-6, with D possibly matching TRBD1 (5 bases). In germline, CDR1 is MNHEY, CDR2 SMNVEV (reference sequence). The CDR3 spans 17 residues. Trimming left V 3 bases short and J 0 bases short, with 12 bases between. Here the CDR3 DNA reads TGTGCCAGCAGTTTCAGGGCCGGGGACTCCTATAATTCACCCCTCCACTTT. This codes for CASSFRAGDSYNSPLHF.

The chain couples TRBV4-1 to TRBJ2-3; D gene uncertain. The germline gives CDR1 MGHRA, CDR2 YSYEKL. Trimming cost V 4 bases and J 2 bases, with 10 bases left between them. The CDR3 is 14 amino acids. CDR3 residues: CASSLSIPTDTQYF. DNA for the CDR3: TGCGCCAGCAGCCTTTCAATTCCCACAGATACGCAGTATTTT.

The chain uses TRBV19 and TRBJ2-2, with 7 positions matching TRBD2. The V gene end was trimmed by 6 bases and the J gene end by 5 bases; junction bases not matched to a gene: 12. CDR3 length: 16 residues. Per the germline V gene, CDR1 is LNHDA and CDR2 is SQIVND (reference sequence). The DNA for the CDR3 is TGTGCCAGTAGCCGAGGACTAGACCTTTATACCGGGGAGCTGTTTTTT. Translated, it gives CASSRGLDLYTGELFF.

This chain links TRBV7-9 with TRBJ2-1; D gene ambiguous. Germline CDR1 is SEHNR and CDR2 is FQNEAQ (reference sequence). This CDR3 has 15 residues. The V end lost 5 bases, the J end lost 5 bases, and 16 bases lay between the germline ends. CDR3 loop: CASSPTLGANNEQFF. The CDR3 DNA reads as TGTGCCAGCAGCCCCACCTTAGGAGCGAACAATGAGCAGTTCTTC.

This clone came up a few times. V and J are TRBV5-1 and TRBJ1-1, with 8 positions matching TRBD1. CDR1 SGHRS and CDR2 YFSETQ come from the germline V gene. V was pared by 3 bases and J by 4 bases, with 8 bases of the junction left unmatched. The CDR3 is made up of 15 amino acids. CDR3: CASSSTGEYGTEAFF. The CDR3 bases are TGCGCCAGCAGCTCGACAGGGGAATACGGCACTGAAGCTTTCTTT.

DNA for the CDR3: TGTGCCAGTATCCAGGGAATCCCCGGGGAGCTGTTTTTT. Its protein product is CASIQGIPGELFF. The chain joins TRBV19 to TRBJ2-2; possibly TRBD1 for D (5 bases). Germline V lookup: CDR1 LNHDA, CDR2 SQIVND (reference sequence). V shed 7 bases and J shed 6 bases, with 12 bases lying between them. This CDR3 comprises 13 residues.

The gene calls are TRBV5-1 and TRBJ1-4; 7 bases fit TRBD1. This CDR3 region has 16 residues. In germline, CDR1 is SGHRS, CDR2 YFSETQ. The trim removed 3 bases at V and 4 bases at J, leaving 9 bases unmatched. The CDR3 region has the DNA TGCGCCAGCAGCTGGGGACCCGGGACAGATAATGAAAAACTGTTTTTT. Its translation is CASSWGPGTDNEKLFF.

This chain links TRBV5-1 with TRBJ1-1; D possibly corresponds to TRBD1 (5 bases). The CDR3 sequence is 16 residues long. The V gene lost 2 bases and the J gene lost 3 bases, with 17 bases spanning the gap. Germline CDR1 is SGHRS and CDR2 is YFSETQ. CDR3 sequence (DNA): TGCGCCAGCAGCTTTGGGGGTAGGGTTGCGGACACTGAAGCTTTCTTT. Protein sequence: CASSFGGRVADTEAFF. The whole variable domain, remainder taken from reference TRBV5-1 and TRBJ1-1, is KAGVTQTPRYLIKTRGQQVTLSCSPISGHRSVSWYQQTPGQGLQFLFEYFSETQRNKGNFPGRFSGRQFSNSRSEMNVSTLELGDSALYLCASSFGGRVADTEAFFGQGTRLTVV.

V and J are TRBV5-1 and TRBJ1-4; D is perhaps TRBD1 (5 bases). The CDR3 is made up of 15 amino acids. Germline V gene data show CDR1 as SGHRS and CDR2 as YFSETQ. The germline V and J ends were trimmed by 0 bases and 10 bases, with 16 bases remaining between them. The chain's CDR3 is CASSLDGAATGKLFF. In nucleotides, the CDR3 is TGCGCCAGCAGCTTGGATGGGGCAGCGACGGGAAAACTGTTTTTT.

This chain connects TRBV28 to TRBJ2-2; D is perhaps TRBD1 (6 bases). CDR3 length: 16 residues. The V end lost 8 bases, the J end lost 0 bases, and 16 bases lay between the germline ends. CDR1 and CDR2 (germline): MDHEN, SYDVKM. The CDR3 nucleotides are TGTGCCAGCGGGTCAAACAGGGTGGCGAACACCGGGGAGCTGTTTTTT. Its translation is CASGSNRVANTGELFF. The complete variable domain, with remaining parts taken from reference TRBV28 and TRBJ2-2, reads DVKVTQSSRYLVKRTGEKVFLECVQDMDHENMFWYRQDPGLGLRLIYFSYDVKMKEKGDIPEGYSVSREKKERFSLILESASTNQTSMYLCASGSNRVANTGELFFGEGSRLTVL.

This clone has only a few counts. J is TRBJ1-5 and V is TRBV5-4; 8 bases are a match to TRBD1. The CDR3 is 13 residues long. Per the germline V gene, CDR1 is SGHNT and CDR2 is YYREEE (reference sequence). J lost 6 bases, V lost 5 bases, and 4 bases had no gene match. The DNA of the CDR3 is TGTGCCAGCAGTTCAGGGGGCGGTCAGCCCCAGCATTTT. The encoded protein is CASSSGGGQPQHF.

This chain links TRBV28 with TRBJ2-6; D is undetermined. Trimming cost V 6 bases and J 1 base, with 7 bases left between them. This CDR3 has 14 residues. Germline CDR1 reads MDHEN; CDR2 reads SYDVKM. The CDR3 coding sequence is TGTGCCAGCAGGCGTACTTCTGGGGCCAACGTCCTGACTTTC. It specifies CASRRTSGANVLTF.

The chain combines TRBV25-1 with TRBJ1-1; 9 bases map to TRBD1. The CDR3 runs to 15 residues. Trimming at V came to 3 bases and at J to 4 bases, leaving 6 bases not matched to a gene. The germline gives CDR1 MGHDK, CDR2 SYGVNS. The CDR3 coding sequence is TGTGCCAGCAGTGAGGGACAGGGTCGGAGCACTGAAGCTTTCTTT. This encodes CASSEGQGRSTEAFF.

The gene calls are TRBV11-3 and TRBJ2-5; a weak D match, TRBD1 (6 bases). This CDR3 comprises 15 residues. Trimming took off 0 bases at V and 0 bases at J, with 8 bases between the two ends. Germline values: CDR1 SGHNT, CDR2 YENEEA. As DNA, the CDR3 is TGTGCCAGCAGCTTAGATAGGGGGTACCAAGAGACCCAGTACTTC. Residues: CASSLDRGYQETQYF.

The table lists this clone with a few counts. The chain's CDR3 is CASSQDPGGAGSPLHF. The CDR3 DNA reads as TGTGCCAGCAGCCAAGACCCAGGGGGCGCAGGTTCACCCCTCCACTTT. This sequence joins TRBV4-2 and TRBJ1-6; 8 bases fit TRBD1. The ends lost 0 bases at V and 9 bases at J; junction bases unmatched: 7. The CDR3 is made up of 16 amino acids. Germline values: CDR1 LGHNA, CDR2 YNFKEQ.

A single count supports this clone. The genes are TRBV25-1 and TRBJ1-2; tentative D call: TRBD1 (5 bases). The CDR3 has 14 residues. V was trimmed by 5 bases and J by 7 bases, leaving 17 bases between them. Germline V lookup: CDR1 MGHDK, CDR2 SYGVNS. CDR3 loop: CASSISGAYGGYTF. The CDR3, as DNA: TGTGCCAGCAGTATTAGTGGGGCGTACGGTGGCTACACCTTC.

The J gene is TRBJ2-2, the V gene TRBV30; D is undetermined. This CDR3 has 14 residues. Trimming removed 4 bases at V and 5 bases at J, with 14 bases between. Germline CDR1 reads GTSNPN; CDR2 reads SVGIG (reference sequence). CDR3 sequence reads: CAWIRPVGTGELFF. The CDR3, as DNA: TGTGCCTGGATCCGGCCGGTAGGGACCGGGGAGCTGTTTTTT. Filled out from reference TRBV30 and TRBJ2-2, the complete variable domain reads SQTIHQWPATLVQPVGSPLSLECTVEGTSNPNLYWYRQAAGRGLQLLFYSVGIGQISSEVPQNLSASRPQDRQFILSSKKLLLSDSGFYLCAWIRPVGTGELFFGEGSRLTVL.

J is TRBJ1-5 and V is TRBV19; a weak D match, TRBD1 (5 bases). The germline V and J ends were trimmed by 3 bases and 1 base, with 22 bases remaining between them. The CDR3 consists of 19 residues. CDR1 and CDR2 (germline): LNHDA, SQIVND (reference sequence). The DNA for the CDR3 is TGTGCCAGTAGTATGTCCAAGACTACCGGAGAGGGGAGCAATCAGCCCCAGCATTTT. Encoded protein: CASSMSKTTGEGSNQPQHF.

The genes are TRBV4-1 and TRBJ2-1; D is possibly TRBD2 (5 bases). The CDR3 extends over 17 amino acids. The ends were cut back, 6 bases at V and 6 bases at J, with 24 bases in the middle. The germline V gene has CDR1 MGHRA and CDR2 YSYEKL. The CDR3 nucleotides are TGCGCCAGCAGGAAAGATAGGTGGACTCCCTATTTCAATGAGCAGTTCTTC. The encoded protein is CASRKDRWTPYFNEQFF.